A single sample is the source of the 14 T cell receptor beta chains below, sequenced in a study of blood T cell repertoires in COVID-19 (dated by TCRdb to about 2020). The library was obtained by the immunoSEQ multiplex PCR assay. TCRdb obtained this table from immuneACCESS and retained in-frame rearrangements with V and J assigned. These tables miss some clones; where compared with another copy, unresolved V genes account for less than half of the shortfall, and the remainder is unexplained. The sample table holds a few hundred thousand clones, of which approximately 92% were seen once. The ten largest clones take up less than 5% of the sample. The source material was peripheral blood. These receptors were collected from a woman aged 40 to 50 who had recovered from COVID-19.

This chain uses TRBV6-5 with TRBJ1-2; TRBD1 is a possible D gene (6 bases). Trimming stripped 0 bases from V and 5 bases from J, with 10 bases between. This CDR3 has 14 amino acids. Germline assignment: CDR1 MNHEY and CDR2 SVGAGI. The CDR3 spells CASSYSQGYYGYTF. CDR3 DNA sequence: TGTGCCAGCAGTTACTCCCAGGGGTATTATGGCTACACCTTC.

This rearrangement joins TRBV2 to TRBJ1-5; perhaps TRBD1 as D (5 bases). The V and J ends lost 5 bases and 1 base respectively, with 15 bases between them. The CDR3 is made up of 16 amino acids. CDR1 SNHLY and CDR2 FYNNEI come from the germline V gene. The CDR3 loop is CASSKTRQGSNQPQHF. In DNA form, the CDR3 reads TGTGCCAGCAGTAAGACAAGGCAGGGAAGCAATCAGCCCCAGCATTTT.

This clone showed up just a few times. V usage is TRBV9 and J usage is TRBJ2-3, with 9 bases aligning to TRBD2. Germline V gene sequence: CDR1 SGDLS, CDR2 YYNGEE. V was pared by 2 bases and J by 2 bases, with 3 bases of the junction left unmatched. CDR3 size: 15 residues. The CDR3 DNA sequence: TGTGCCAGCAGCGTCACTAGCGGGTCCACAGATACGCAGTATTTT. Translation gives CASSVTSGSTDTQYF.

The chain is built from TRBV11-2 and TRBJ1-6, with D perhaps matching TRBD1 (5 bases). Germline CDR1 SGHAT, CDR2 FQNNGV. V was cut by 4 bases and J by 9 bases, with 10 bases left in between. The length of the CDR3 is 13 residues. The CDR3, as DNA: TGTGCCAGCAGCTCAGATAGGGGTTCACCCCTCCACTTT. This gives the protein CASSSDRGSPLHF.

The chain joins TRBV27 to TRBJ2-7, with D maybe TRBD2 (6 bases). Germline CDR1 MNHEY, CDR2 SMNVEV (reference sequence). The CDR3 consists of 13 residues. Trimming shortened V by 3 bases and J by 2 bases, and 8 bases separated the two germline ends. This chain's CDR3 is CASSLRGTYEQYF. The CDR3 DNA follows: TGTGCCAGCAGTTTGCGGGGAACCTACGAGCAGTACTTC.

The rearrangement joins TRBV6-5 to TRBJ1-1; unclear D gene. Germline CDR1 reads MNHEY; CDR2 reads SVGAGI. CDR3 size: 13 residues. The V gene lost 7 bases and the J gene lost 4 bases, with 13 bases spanning the gap. CDR3 sequence reads: CASTLAGGTEAFF. DNA of the CDR3: TGTGCCAGCACCCTTGCGGGCGGCACTGAAGCTTTCTTT.

This chain links TRBV6-5 with TRBJ2-7, with D maybe TRBD1 (5 bases). V was pared by 7 bases and J by 0 bases, with 13 bases between. Germline lookup yields CDR1 MNHEY and CDR2 SVGAGI. There are 14 residues in the CDR3. DNA for the CDR3: TGTGCCAGCAATAAGGGGATTATCTCCTACGAGCAGTACTTC. Protein sequence: CASNKGIISYEQYF.

This chain joins TRBV4-1 and TRBJ2-7; possible D gene TRBD1, 5 bases. V dropped 1 base and J dropped 3 bases, with 7 bases sitting between them. The CDR3 extends over 13 amino acids. Germline CDR1 reads MGHRA; CDR2 reads YSYEKL. This CDR3 reads CASSQVQGYEQYF. CDR3 bases: TGCGCCAGCAGCCAAGTTCAGGGCTACGAGCAGTACTTC.

This clone was observed a single time. CDR3 nucleotide sequence: TGCGCCAGCAGTGATGGCGGGACTCCTCCCTCCTACAATGAGCAGTTCTTC. Its translation: CASSDGGTPPSYNEQFF. The J gene is TRBJ2-1, the V gene TRBV10-1, with a tentative D call TRBD2 (6 bases). Trimming pared 3 bases from V and 0 bases from J, leaving 15 bases between. Germline CDR1 is WNHNN and CDR2 is SYGVQD (reference sequence). The CDR3 contains 17 residues.

This clone has a single count. The V and J genes are TRBV6-5 and TRBJ2-7; D is uncertain. The CDR3 length is 14 residues. Deletions cut 2 bases from V and 1 base from J, with 9 bases between. Germline V lookup: CDR1 MNHEY, CDR2 SVGAGI. CDR3 coding DNA: TGTGCCAGCAGTTACGCTCCCCAGTCCTACGAGCAGTACTTC. This encodes CASSYAPQSYEQYF.

V gene TRBV10-1 combines with J gene TRBJ2-3; 14 bases fit TRBD2. Germline assignment: CDR1 WNHNN and CDR2 SYGVQD (reference sequence). This CDR3 has 16 amino acids. Losses at the gene ends were 3 bases for V and 6 bases for J; bases not matched to a gene: 5. The chain's CDR3 is CASSEKGLAGVDTQYF. Written as DNA, the CDR3 is TGCGCCAGCAGTGAAAAGGGACTAGCGGGAGTGGATACGCAGTATTTT.

The rearrangement uses TRBV2 and TRBJ1-1, with D tentatively TRBD1 (5 bases). CDR3 length: 13 amino acids. The germline gives CDR1 SNHLY, CDR2 FYNNEI. Trimming shortened V by 3 bases and J by 1 base, and 6 bases separated the two germline ends. The CDR3 spells CASSETANTEAFF. DNA for the CDR3: TGTGCCAGCAGTGAGACAGCGAACACTGAAGCTTTCTTT.

The chain carries TRBV7-2 and TRBJ2-2; 15 bases fit TRBD2. J was trimmed by 3 bases and V by 5 bases; bases with no gene match: 7. The CDR3 totals 18 residues. Germline CDR1 reads SGHTA; CDR2 reads FQGNSA. CDR3 in DNA: TGTGCCAGCAGCCCTGGACTAGCGGGGGGGCCGGACACCGGGGAGCTGTTTTTT. Protein product: CASSPGLAGGPDTGELFF.

The CDR3 DNA is TGTGCCAGCAGTAGACTAGCGGGGAGCACAGATACGCAGTATTTT. It specifies CASSRLAGSTDTQYF. V gene TRBV2 combines with J gene TRBJ2-3, with 11 nucleotides matching TRBD2. The length of the CDR3 is 15 residues. Germline V gives CDR1 SNHLY, CDR2 FYNNEI. V dropped 5 bases and J dropped 0; count of bases not matched to a gene: 1.